This T cell receptor beta chain emerged from a study of blood T cell repertoires in COVID-19. Background on the study: Specimens from acute and convalescent COVID-19 originated in the United States, Italy and Spain. PBMCs, B-cell-depleted T cells, or T cells were the source of the cDNA or gDNA that made up the material.

Seattle patients were enrolled during active infection and followed longitudinally. The CDR3 sequence is 15 residues long. Germline V gives CDR1 LNHDA, CDR2 SQIVND (reference sequence). Deletions cut 7 bases from V and 7 bases from J, with 22 bases between. In the authors' methods: The authors estimated nucleated cell counts from reference gene primer amplification. The protocol was immunoSEQ multiplex PCR, while the TCRdb copy is restricted to in-frame clones and leaves out a portion. The D gene and trimming were derived from the DNA, and the V and J assignments and clone size from that table. The sample consists of tens of thousands of clones, about 74% of them appearing once.

This sequence joins TRBV19 and TRBJ1-2, with D hard to call. Sequenced material: peripheral blood. This TCR came from a man between 65 and 79 years old with COVID-19, enrolled during active disease. CDR3 residues: CASIRTGWSYSGYTF. DNA of the CDR3: TGTGCCAGTATCCGAACGGGATGGTCGTATTCTGGCTACACCTTC.